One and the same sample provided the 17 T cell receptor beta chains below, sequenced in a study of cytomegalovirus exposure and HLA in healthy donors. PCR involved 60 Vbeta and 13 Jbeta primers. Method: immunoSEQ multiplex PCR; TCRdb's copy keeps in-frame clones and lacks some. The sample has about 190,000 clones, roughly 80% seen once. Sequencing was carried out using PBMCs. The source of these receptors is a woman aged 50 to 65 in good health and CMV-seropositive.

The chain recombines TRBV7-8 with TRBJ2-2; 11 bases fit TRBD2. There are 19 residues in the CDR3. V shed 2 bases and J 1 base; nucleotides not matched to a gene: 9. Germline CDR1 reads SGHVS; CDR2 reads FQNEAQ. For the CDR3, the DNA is TGTGCCAGCAGCTTACCCAACGCACTAGCGGGGGAGAACACCGGGGAGCTGTTTTTT. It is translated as CASSLPNALAGENTGELFF.

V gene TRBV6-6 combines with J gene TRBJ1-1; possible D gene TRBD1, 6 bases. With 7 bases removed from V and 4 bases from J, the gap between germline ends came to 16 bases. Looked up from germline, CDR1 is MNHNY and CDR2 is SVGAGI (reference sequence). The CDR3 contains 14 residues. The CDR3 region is CASKIFTGTTEAFF. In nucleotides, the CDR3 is TGTGCCAGCAAAATATTTACAGGGACCACTGAAGCTTTCTTT.

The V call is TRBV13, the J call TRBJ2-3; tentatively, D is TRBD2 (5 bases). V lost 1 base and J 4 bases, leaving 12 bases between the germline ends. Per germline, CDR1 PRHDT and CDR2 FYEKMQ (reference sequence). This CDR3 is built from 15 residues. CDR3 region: CASSLARLASDTQYF. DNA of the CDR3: TGTGCCAGCAGCTTAGCTCGGCTAGCCTCAGATACGCAGTATTTT.

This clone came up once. The CDR3, as DNA: TGTGCCAGCAGCTCACACCCCACAGATACGCAGTATTTT. Its protein product is CASSSHPTDTQYF. The chain joins TRBV7-3 to TRBJ2-3; D unresolved. Germline CDR1 and CDR2: SGHTA and FQGTGA. CDR3 length equals 13 residues. V was clipped by 4 bases and J by 2 bases, with 7 bases between them.

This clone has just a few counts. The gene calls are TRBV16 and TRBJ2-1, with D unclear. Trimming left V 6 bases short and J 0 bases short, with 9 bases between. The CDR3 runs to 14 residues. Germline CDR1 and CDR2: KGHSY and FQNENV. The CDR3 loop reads CASSTESSYNEQFF. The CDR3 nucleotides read TGTGCCAGCAGTACAGAATCCTCCTACAATGAGCAGTTCTTC.

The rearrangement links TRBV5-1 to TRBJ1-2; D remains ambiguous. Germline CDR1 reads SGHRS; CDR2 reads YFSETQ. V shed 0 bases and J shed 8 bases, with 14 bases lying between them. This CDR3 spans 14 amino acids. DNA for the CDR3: TGCGCCAGCAGCTTGGATCGGGATTCAGGCGGCTACACCTTC. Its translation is CASSLDRDSGGYTF. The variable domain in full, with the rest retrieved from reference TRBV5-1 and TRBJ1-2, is KAGVTQTPRYLIKTRGQQVTLSCSPISGHRSVSWYQQTPGQGLQFLFEYFSETQRNKGNFPGRFSGRQFSNSRSEMNVSTLELGDSALYLCASSLDRDSGGYTFGSGTRLTVV.

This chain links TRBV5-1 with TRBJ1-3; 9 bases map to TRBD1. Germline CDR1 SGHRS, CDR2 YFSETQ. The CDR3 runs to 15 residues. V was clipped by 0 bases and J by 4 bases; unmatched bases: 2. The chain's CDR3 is CASSLGQGVGNTIYF. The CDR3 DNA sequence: TGCGCCAGCAGCTTGGGACAGGGGGTAGGAAACACCATATATTTT.

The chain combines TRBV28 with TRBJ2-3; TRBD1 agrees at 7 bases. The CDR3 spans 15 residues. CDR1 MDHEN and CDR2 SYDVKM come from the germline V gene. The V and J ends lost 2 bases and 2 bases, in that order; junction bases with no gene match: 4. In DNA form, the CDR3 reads TGTGCCAGCAGTTTAGAACAGGGGAACACAGATACGCAGTATTTT. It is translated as CASSLEQGNTDTQYF.

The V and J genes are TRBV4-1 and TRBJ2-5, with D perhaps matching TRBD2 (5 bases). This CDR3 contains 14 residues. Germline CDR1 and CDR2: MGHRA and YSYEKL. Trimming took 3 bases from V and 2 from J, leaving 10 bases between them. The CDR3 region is CASSQTIVQETQYF. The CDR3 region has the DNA TGCGCCAGCAGCCAGACTATCGTACAAGAGACCCAGTACTTC.

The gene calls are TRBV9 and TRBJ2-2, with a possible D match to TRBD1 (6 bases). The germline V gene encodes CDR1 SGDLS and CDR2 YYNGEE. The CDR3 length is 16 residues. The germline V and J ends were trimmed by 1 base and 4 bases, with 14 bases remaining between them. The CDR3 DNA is TGTGCCAGCAGCGTACAGGGGTGGTTAGGCACCGGGGAGCTGTTTTTT. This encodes CASSVQGWLGTGELFF.

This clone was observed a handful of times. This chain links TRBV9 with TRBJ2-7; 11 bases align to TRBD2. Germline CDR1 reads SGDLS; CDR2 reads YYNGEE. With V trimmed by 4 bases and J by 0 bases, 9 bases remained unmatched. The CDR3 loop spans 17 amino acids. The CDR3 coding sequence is TGTGCCAGCAGCCCGTCCCTAGCGGGGGGTCCCTCCTACGAGCAGTACTTC. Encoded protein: CASSPSLAGGPSYEQYF.

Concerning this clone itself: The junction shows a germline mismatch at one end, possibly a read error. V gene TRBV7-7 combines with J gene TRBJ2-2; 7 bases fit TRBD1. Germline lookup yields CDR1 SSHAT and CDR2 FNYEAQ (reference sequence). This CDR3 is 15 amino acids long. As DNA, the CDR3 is TGTGCTAGCAGCTCAACCGGGACAGCCACCGGGGAGCTGTTTTTT. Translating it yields CASSSTGTATGELFF.

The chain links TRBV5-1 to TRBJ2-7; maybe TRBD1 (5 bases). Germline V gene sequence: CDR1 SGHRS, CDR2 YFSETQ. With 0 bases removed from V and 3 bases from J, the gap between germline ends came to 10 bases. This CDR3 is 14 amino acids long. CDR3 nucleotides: TGCGCCAGCAGCTTGGGGCAGGGTCTCTACGAGCAGTACTTC. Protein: CASSLGQGLYEQYF.

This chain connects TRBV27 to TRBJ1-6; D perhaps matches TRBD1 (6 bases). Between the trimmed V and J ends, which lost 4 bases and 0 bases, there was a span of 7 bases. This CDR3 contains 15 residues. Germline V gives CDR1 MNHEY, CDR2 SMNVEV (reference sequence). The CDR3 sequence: CASSSDSSYNSPLHF. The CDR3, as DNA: TGTGCCAGCAGTTCGGACAGCTCCTATAATTCACCCCTCCACTTT.

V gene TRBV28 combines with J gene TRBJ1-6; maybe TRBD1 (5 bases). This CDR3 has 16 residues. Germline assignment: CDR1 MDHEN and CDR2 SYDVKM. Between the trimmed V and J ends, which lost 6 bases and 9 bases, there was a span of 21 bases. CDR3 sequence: CASRLNRQGTISPLHF. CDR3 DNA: TGTGCCAGCAGACTAAACCGCCAGGGTACCATTTCACCCCTCCACTTT.

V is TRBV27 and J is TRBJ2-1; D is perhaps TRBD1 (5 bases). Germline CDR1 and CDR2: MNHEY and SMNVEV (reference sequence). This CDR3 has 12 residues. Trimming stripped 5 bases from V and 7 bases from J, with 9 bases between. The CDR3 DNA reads TGTGCCAGCAGTCCAGGGCCTAATGAGCAGTTCTTC. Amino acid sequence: CASSPGPNEQFF.

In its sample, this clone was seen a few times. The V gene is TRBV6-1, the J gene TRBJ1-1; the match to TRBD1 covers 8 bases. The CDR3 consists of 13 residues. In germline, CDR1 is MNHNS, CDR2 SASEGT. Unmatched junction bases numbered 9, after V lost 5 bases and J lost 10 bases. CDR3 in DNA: TGTGCCAGCAGTACAAACAGGGGGTCCGGAGCTTTCTTT. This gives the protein CASSTNRGSGAFF.